This TCR beta chain was captured by sequencing in a study of blood T cell repertoires in COVID-19. Across the whole study: The United States, Italy and Spain provided the acute and convalescent COVID-19 samples. The analysed material was cDNA or gDNA that came from T cells, B-cell-depleted T cells, or PBMCs.

The V end lost 0 bases, the J end lost 3 bases, and 12 bases lay between the germline ends. The germline V gene has CDR1 SGHVS and CDR2 FQNEAQ. The CDR3 has 16 residues. Original data processing: Nucleated cell number was recorded as an estimate derived from reference gene primer amplification. Using immunoSEQ multiplex PCR, the repertoire was profiled, and TCRdb retains in-frame clones only, with some absent. D and trimming were read from the DNA, whereas the V and J calls and clone size are those reported in that table. This sample carries roughly 250,000 clones, roughly 84% of them seen once, and the ten largest clones take less than 10%. This clone was counted a few times.

Sequenced: peripheral blood. This receptor was taken from a human donor in a cohort sampled during active COVID-19. V and J are TRBV7-8 and TRBJ1-3, with D possibly matching TRBD1 (5 bases). The CDR3 region is CASSLALQGGGNTIYF. In DNA, the CDR3 is TGTGCCAGCAGCTTAGCGCTCCAGGGAGGTGGAAACACCATATATTTT.